This T cell receptor beta chain was retrieved from a study of HIV-infected patients and healthy controls (dated by TCRdb to 2013 to 2014). For the wider study: After three months of therapy, CD4 counts in 14 of 16 patients increased to a modest but significant degree while remaining below normal ranges. CD8 counts did not change consistently during early therapy, while the CD4:CD8 ratio increased slightly. The study tested whether deep TCR repertoire sequencing of HIV patients' small blood samples could capture immune perturbation and reconstitution. Overall T-cell lymphocytopenia was not observed in the patients, and no significant difference from controls was found in total CDR3 counts per chain. After a further year of therapy, viral load was undetectable in all patients, having already become undetectable in about 70% of the 16 patients by the second bleed.

Study-level results and caveats: Alpha-beta chain pairing was not determined in the samples. Unequal numbers of distinct sequences between patients and controls complicated comparisons, and size-matching overweighted rare events from HIV-infected data. HLA typing of donors was not performed in the study. Compared with untreated HIV+ repertoires, healthy control repertoires had roughly threefold more distinct CDR3s and a higher Shannon diversity. MAIT cell alpha-chain CDR3s were present at high frequency in healthy controls but severely depleted in HIV+ repertoires. A major limit on how widely the findings apply, in the view of the authors, was that only sixteen HIV-infected individuals were processed. By Jaccard index and by the count of highly shared sequences, healthy controls shared more CDR3s between individuals than HIV+ patients did. Slight age and sex profile differences between the study cohorts did not explain the observed diversity differences. HIV-infected repertoires had significantly higher mean Gini indices than controls, possibly reflecting oligoclonality. Mean usage differed significantly between HIV-infected patients and controls for eight alpha and eight beta V genes. HIV-associated CDR3s exhibited a significant reduction in frequency during therapy, whereas CMV-associated CDR3s exhibited no significant change, although the majority increased in frequency. In HIV-infected patients, the apparent post-therapy recovery of the Gini index was not replicated in size-matched repertoire data. Sequencing depth was restricted by the use of whole blood, which also prevented the dynamics of distinct T-cell subpopulations from being separated.

Around 510 ng RNA was reverse transcribed with SuperScript III using primers against the alpha and beta constant regions. Separate alpha and beta chain libraries were generated by chain-specific third strand synthesis with multiplexing indices. The protocol used a single primer pair to amplify all rearrangements within a chain, which avoided primer bias, and attached molecular barcodes to each cDNA molecule. The SP2 sequencing primer site and a random hexamer were carried on a 5' RACE adapter, to which purified cDNA was joined by T4 RNA Ligase 1. Second strand synthesis was performed with Phusion polymerase and primed from the SP2 site, and slow temperature ramps were applied to favor optimal annealing. Two random hexamer sequences, both added before amplification and joined together, made up the 12-nucleotide barcode of each molecule. A brief initial PCR introduced P5 and P7 adapter elements together with a second index, and a roughly 20-cycle amplification PCR using P5s and P7 primers was subsequently performed. In total the libraries went through roughly 30 PCR cycles, after which the libraries were quantified on a Qubit, sized on a Bioanalyzer, and diluted to around 4 nM. Sequencing of the normalized libraries was performed on an Illumina MiSeq with 2 x 250 paired-end kits. Into approximately 10 ul Tris-Cl, the reverse transcription reactions were eluted following cleanup on MinElute columns. Adapter ligations were incubated for 23 hours at 16 degrees C and subsequently purified with AMPure XP beads at a 1:1 ratio. As for the original processing: Demultiplexed FASTQ files were processed with a modified Decombinator by which V, J, insert and barcode information was output. Sequences that shared a barcode but differed from the dominant sequence were discarded as errors, and original cDNA molecules were estimated by counting barcodes clustered at Levenshtein distance 3. The R packages ineq, vegan, igraph and RCytoscape were used for downstream analyses, together with IMGT nomenclature and CDR3 definitions. V gene usage was computed over distinct sequences, each TCR counted once to avoid skew from clonal expansion. Whenever two unique CDR3 amino acid sequences within a donor differed by a single Levenshtein edit, similarity networks linked them. The authors compiled published HIV-specific CDR3s (almost 95 alpha, around 740 beta) and CMV-specific CDR3s (about 14 alpha, 253 beta) and searched for them in the repertoires. It was shown by random subsampling to size-matched repertoires that the decreased diversity of patients was not caused by their lower sequence numbers. TCRdb ran its own pipeline on the public reads, namely fastp trimming at Q25 and MiXCR clone calling, and kept in-frame beta chains. CDR3 protein sequences are deduplicated, and each keeps its most common genes and DNA. TCRdb's processing, not the authors' own work, is the source of the V and J calls. Here the sample has over 3,500 distinct CDR3 sequences; less than 9% occur a single time. The ten largest clonotypes hold 25% to 30% of the sample.

From the germline V gene, CDR1 is KGHDR and CDR2 is SFDVKD. V trim: 4 bases; J trim: 3 bases; unmatched bases: 8. Inclusive of the bounding cysteine and phenylalanine, the CDR3 is 16 residues long. Only the CDR3 part of the read is kept: 48 bases, read in frame from the first base. This clonotype has only a few counts. Its antigen is still unknown. No base qualities exist here, and no much larger clone lies one base off it. Whole blood was used without cell fractionation, so the repertoire reflected all unsorted peripheral T cells. For RNA extraction, an approximately 2.5 ml sample of peripheral blood was drawn into Tempus tubes. HIV-infected adults not yet given antiretroviral therapy and scheduled to start treatment were recruited, and the first sixteen eligible patients underwent processing. Patients with febrile or AIDS-related illness, tumors, hepatitis B or C coinfection, immunomodulatory therapy, recent vaccination or treatment interruptions were excluded from enrollment. Residual genomic DNA was removed with the TURBO-DNase kit and globin mRNA was depleted with GLOBINclear. The study collected pretreatment blood from HIV-infected patients just before antiretroviral therapy was started.

The source was blood, collected before antiretroviral therapy. This clonotype was sampled from an adult with HIV infection. The chain couples TRBV24-1 to TRBJ2-3; 8 nucleotides in the junction match TRBD2. CDR3 reads: CATSELAGPPTDTQYF. The sequenced DNA: TGTGCCACCAGTGAATTAGCGGGGCCCCCTACAGATACGCAGTATTTT.